This entry lists 11 T cell receptor beta chains sequenced from one sample in a study of blood T cell repertoires in COVID-19. Produced via immunoSEQ multiplex PCR; TCRdb's table is partial and in-frame only. The repertoire holds about 80,000 clones, with approximately 82% as singletons. The specimen sequenced was peripheral blood. The receptors come from a man older than 75 with active or convalescent COVID-19.

This sequence joins TRBV11-2 and TRBJ1-2; D remains unclear. The CDR3 is made up of 14 amino acids. Trimming pared 0 bases from V and 8 bases from J, leaving 13 bases between. Germline V gives CDR1 SGHAT, CDR2 FQNNGV. In DNA form, the CDR3 reads TGTGCCAGCAGCTTAGATAACGAACCGAGGGGCTACACCTTC. It codes for CASSLDNEPRGYTF.

The CDR3 sequence is CASSPLTGETTNEKLFF. The CDR3 region has the DNA TGTGCCAGCTCACCGTTGACAGGGGAGACAACTAATGAAAAACTGTTTTTT. This rearrangement joins TRBV18 to TRBJ1-4; TRBD1 agrees at 8 bases. The CDR3 contains 17 residues. Trimming took 3 bases from V and 0 from J; bases not matched to a gene: 6. Germline V gene lookup returns CDR1 KGHSH and CDR2 LQKENI.

This clone has a single count. The chain recombines TRBV6-5 with TRBJ1-2, with 7 bases identical to TRBD1. Germline values: CDR1 MNHEY, CDR2 SVGAGI. The length of the CDR3 is 14 residues. V dropped 2 bases and J dropped 2; count of bases not matched to a gene: 2. The CDR3 sequence is CASSYRDRNYGYTF. Written as DNA, the CDR3 is TGTGCCAGCAGTTACAGGGACAGAAACTATGGCTACACCTTC.

The chain carries TRBV5-1 and TRBJ2-2; 8 bases fit TRBD2. The CDR3 consists of 13 residues. CDR1 and CDR2 from the germline V gene are SGHRS and YFSETQ. Losses at the gene ends were 9 bases for V and 4 bases for J; bases not matched to a gene: 5. The CDR3 nucleotides read TGCGCCACCGGGACTAGTAGCACCGGGGAGCTGTTTTTT. This encodes CATGTSSTGELFF.

The V call is TRBV2, the J call TRBJ2-1; 8 nucleotides line up with TRBD2. From germline, CDR1 is SNHLY and CDR2 FYNNEI. Trimming removed 7 bases from V and 3 bases from J; junction bases left unmatched: 20. The CDR3 length is 19 residues. CDR3 amino acids: CASTLSETRWRGDYNEQFF. The CDR3 DNA reads as TGTGCCAGCACCCTATCCGAAACCAGGTGGCGGGGGGACTACAATGAGCAGTTCTTC.

The V gene is TRBV6-5, the J gene TRBJ2-5, with 9 bases aligning to TRBD1. Trimming at V came to 6 bases and at J to 3 bases, leaving 5 bases not matched to a gene. The CDR3 consists of 14 residues. Per the germline V gene, CDR1 is MNHEY and CDR2 is SVGAGI. CDR3: CASSPTGGEETQYF. CDR3 DNA: TGTGCCAGCAGCCCGACAGGGGGAGAAGAGACCCAGTACTTC.

In its sample, this clone was seen a few times. The CDR3 loop is CASSERRSGEQFF. The CDR3 DNA reads TGTGCCAGCAGTGAACGACGTAGCGGGGAGCAGTTCTTC. The J gene is TRBJ2-1, the V gene TRBV2; TRBD2 agrees at 7 bases. J was trimmed by 10 bases and V by 2 bases; bases with no gene match: 5. Germline CDR1 SNHLY, CDR2 FYNNEI. This CDR3 region has 13 residues.

V and J are TRBV10-3 and TRBJ2-1; TRBD1 might be the D (6 bases). Per germline, CDR1 ENHRY and CDR2 SYGVKD. The V end lost 7 bases, the J end lost 8 bases, and 18 bases lay between the germline ends. The length of the CDR3 is 14 residues. This CDR3 is CAIKQGSSSDEQFF. CDR3 nucleotides: TGTGCCATCAAACAGGGTTCTTCATCCGATGAGCAGTTCTTC.

This chain connects TRBV27 to TRBJ1-5; D possibly corresponds to TRBD1 (6 bases). Germline loops: CDR1 MNHEY, CDR2 SMNVEV (reference sequence). V lost 1 base, J lost 7 bases, and 8 bases lay in between. The CDR3 spans 13 residues. The CDR3: CASSLLRGQPQHF. CDR3 in DNA: TGTGCCAGCAGTTTATTAAGGGGGCAGCCCCAGCATTTT.

This rearrangement joins TRBV30 to TRBJ2-1; the D gene is possibly TRBD2 (6 bases). V shed 0 bases and J shed 2 bases, with 14 bases lying between them. The CDR3 covers 16 residues. CDR1 is GTSNPN, CDR2 SVGIG, per germline (reference sequence). The CDR3 reads CAWSVLRGATYNEQFF. The CDR3 DNA is TGTGCCTGGAGTGTACTTCGCGGGGCAACCTACAATGAGCAGTTCTTC.

The V call is TRBV7-9, the J call TRBJ2-2; D is ambiguous. CDR3 size: 16 residues. V was shortened by 6 bases and J by 2 bases, with 16 bases between the two germline ends. CDR1 is SEHNR, CDR2 FQNEAQ, per germline (reference sequence). The CDR3, as DNA: TGTGCCAGCAGTCCAAGACTCAATTCAAACACCGGGGAGCTGTTTTTT. Translated: CASSPRLNSNTGELFF.